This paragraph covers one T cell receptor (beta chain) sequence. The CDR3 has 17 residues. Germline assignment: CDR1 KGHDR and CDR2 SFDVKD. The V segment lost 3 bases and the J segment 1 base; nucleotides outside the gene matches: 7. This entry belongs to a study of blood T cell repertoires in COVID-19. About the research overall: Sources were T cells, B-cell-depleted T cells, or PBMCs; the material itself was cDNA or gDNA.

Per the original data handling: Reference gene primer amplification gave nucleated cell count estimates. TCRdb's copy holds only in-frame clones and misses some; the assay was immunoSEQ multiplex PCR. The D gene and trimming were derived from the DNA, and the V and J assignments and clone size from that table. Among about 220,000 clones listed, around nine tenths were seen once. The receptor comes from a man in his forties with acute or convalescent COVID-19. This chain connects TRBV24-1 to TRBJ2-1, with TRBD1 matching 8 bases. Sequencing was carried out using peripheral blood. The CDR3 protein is CATSDPPRTGSYNEQFF. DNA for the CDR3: TGTGCCACCAGTGATCCCCCCCGGACAGGGTCCTACAATGAGCAGTTCTTC.